One and the same sample provided the 6 T cell receptor beta chains below, sequenced in a study of response to subunit inactivated influenza vaccine. TCRdb independently ran MiXCR on the RT-PCR reads; one entry per CDR3 protein. The table has hundreds of thousands of distinct CDR3 sequences, roughly 15% seen once. Sample: PBMCs from blood, taken about 14 days before vaccination. These receptors all stem from a man over 45 who received an inactivated influenza vaccine.

The chain is built from TRBV28 and TRBJ2-4, with TRBD1 identical over 9 bases. V lost 7 bases and J lost 7; bases outside the gene matches: 5. Germline values: CDR1 MDHEN, CDR2 SYDVKM. The CDR3 covers 13 residues. The CDR3: CASTGTGLNIQYF. CDR3 DNA: TGTGCCAGCACCGGGACAGGGCTTAACATTCAGTACTTC.

This clonotype has only a few counts. J is TRBJ2-2 and V is TRBV24-1; 9 bases are a match to TRBD1. V lost 6 bases to trimming and J lost 3 bases; unmatched junction nucleotides: 4. The germline gives CDR1 KGHDR, CDR2 SFDVKD. This CDR3 contains 15 residues. The DNA for the CDR3 is TGTGCCACCAGTCCCTGGGACAGGGACACCGGGGAGCTGTTTTTT. As protein: CATSPWDRDTGELFF.

This sequence joins TRBV3-1 and TRBJ2-7; D gene unclear. Germline V lookup: CDR1 LGHDT, CDR2 YNNKEL (reference sequence). With 5 bases removed from V and 5 bases from J, the gap between germline ends came to 10 bases. The CDR3 covers 12 residues. CDR3 in DNA: TGTGCCAGCAGCAGGGTAAGGCACGAGCAGTACTTC. Its protein is CASSRVRHEQYF.

The chain employs TRBV20-1 and TRBJ1-6, with D perhaps TRBD1 (5 bases). Trimming stripped 1 base from V and 0 bases from J, with 10 bases between. This CDR3 has 16 amino acids. Germline CDR1 DFQATT, CDR2 SNEGSKA (reference sequence). CDR3 amino acids: CSARGDGSSYNSPLHF. CDR3 bases: TGCAGTGCTAGAGGGGACGGGAGCTCCTATAATTCACCCCTCCACTTT.

V gene TRBV6-2 or TRBV6-3 combines with J gene TRBJ1-6, with a tentative D call TRBD1 (5 bases). This CDR3 contains 12 residues. V dropped 7 bases and J dropped 12 bases, with 13 bases sitting between them. CDR1 is MNHEY, CDR2 SVGEGT, per germline. As DNA, the CDR3 is TGTGCCAGCAACCAGGATGGGGGACCCCTCCACTTT. Translation gives CASNQDGGPLHF.

This clonotype was picked up a small number of times. The chain links TRBV19 to TRBJ2-1, with 7 bases that match TRBD1. This CDR3 is 13 amino acids long. J was trimmed by 7 bases and V by 9 bases; bases with no gene match: 9. In germline, CDR1 is LNHDA, CDR2 SQIVND (reference sequence). The CDR3 nucleotides are TGTGCCAGCAGACAGGGAATCTGGAATGAGCAGTTCTTC. Residues: CASRQGIWNEQFF.